The 20 T cell receptor beta chains presented below share a single source sample, sequenced in a study of cytomegalovirus exposure and HLA in healthy donors. PCR was performed using 60 Vbeta and 13 Jbeta primers. The protocol was immunoSEQ multiplex PCR, while the TCRdb copy is restricted to in-frame clones and leaves out a portion. The table has 150,000 to 200,000 clones, roughly 73% seen once. Material for sequencing was PBMCs. Source of these receptors: a male donor in good health and CMV-seronegative.

This clone was seen a handful of times. The chain employs TRBV27 and TRBJ2-1; 8 positions match TRBD2. The germline V gene has CDR1 MNHEY and CDR2 SMNVEV (reference sequence). This CDR3 is built from 17 residues. V was clipped by 1 base and J by 9 bases; unmatched bases: 14. The CDR3 DNA reads as TGTGCCAGCAGTTTATTGGGGAGAAGTAGCGGGATAGGTGAGCAGTTCTTC. Its translation is CASSLLGRSSGIGEQFF.

The chain employs TRBV6-1 and TRBJ1-6; 7 bases are a match to TRBD1. The junction had 16 bases not matched to a gene; V was cut back by 4 bases and J by 10 bases. In germline, CDR1 is MNHNS, CDR2 SASEGT. The CDR3 has 17 amino acids. The CDR3: CASSVEDRRFAESPLHF. For the CDR3, the DNA is TGTGCCAGCAGTGTTGAGGACAGGCGGTTTGCTGAATCACCCCTCCACTTT.

This clone was seen only once. The CDR3 DNA follows: TGCGCCAGCAGCCCCAGACTAGCGGGGGGCCAAGAGACCCAGTACTTC. Its translation is CASSPRLAGGQETQYF. The gene calls are TRBV5-1 and TRBJ2-5; 13 nucleotides align to TRBD2. Trimming removed 4 bases from V and 1 base from J; junction bases left unmatched: 4. Germline CDR1 is SGHRS and CDR2 is YFSETQ. CDR3 length: 16 residues.

This clone was detected once. The chain is built from TRBV11-2 and TRBJ2-5, with a tentative D call TRBD2 (5 bases). The CDR3 is 13 residues long. Germline CDR1 and CDR2: SGHAT and FQNNGV. With 1 base removed from V and 7 bases from J, the gap between germline ends came to 10 bases. The CDR3 DNA sequence: TGTGCCAGCAGCTTAGTACTAGTAGGGACCCAGTACTTC. Translated: CASSLVLVGTQYF.

The genes are TRBV19 and TRBJ1-2; no reliable D call. Germline CDR1 and CDR2: LNHDA and SQIVND (reference sequence). The V gene lost 2 bases and the J gene lost 0 bases, with 7 bases spanning the gap. This CDR3 has 14 amino acids. The CDR3 reads CASSIHAANYGYTF. DNA of the CDR3: TGTGCCAGTAGTATACATGCAGCTAACTATGGCTACACCTTC.

V and J are TRBV2 and TRBJ2-7; 12 bases are shared with TRBD2. Trimming cost V 6 bases and J 6 bases; bases outside gene matches: 9. The CDR3 is made up of 15 amino acids. Germline V gene lookup returns CDR1 SNHLY and CDR2 FYNNEI. The CDR3 region is CASSQALAGGLEQYF. The CDR3 bases are TGTGCCAGCAGCCAAGCGCTAGCGGGGGGGCTCGAGCAGTACTTC. Together with reference TRBV2 and TRBJ2-7, the CDR3 gives the full variable domain: EPEVTQTPSHQVTQMGQEVILRCVPISNHLYFYWYRQILGQKVEFLVSFYNNEISEKSEIFDDQFSVERPDGSNFTLKIRSTKLEDSAMYFCASSQALAGGLEQYFGPGTRLTVT.

The rearrangement uses TRBV6-5 and TRBJ1-1; D perhaps matches TRBD1 (6 bases). CDR1 is MNHEY and CDR2 is SVGAGI in the germline V gene. The CDR3 runs 14 residues. Deletions cut 2 bases from V and 1 base from J, with 8 bases between. CDR3 loop: CASSYGGANTEAFF. The CDR3 coding sequence is TGTGCCAGCAGTTACGGGGGGGCGAACACTGAAGCTTTCTTT.

The rearrangement uses TRBV5-1 and TRBJ1-4, with TRBD1 identical over 10 bases. V gave up 4 bases and J gave up 8 bases; unmatched junction bases: 5. The CDR3 has 14 amino acids. Germline CDR1 and CDR2: SGHRS and YFSETQ. CDR3 coding DNA: TGCGCCAGCAGCCCCGGACAGGGGGGGGAAAAACTGTTTTTT. This encodes CASSPGQGGEKLFF.

The rearrangement links TRBV6-6 to TRBJ1-2; TRBD1 is a possible D gene (6 bases). The ends were cut back, 5 bases at V and 2 bases at J, with 15 bases in the middle. The CDR3 contains 15 residues. Germline V CDR1 and CDR2: MNHNY, SVGAGI (reference sequence). DNA of the CDR3: TGTGCCAGCAGTGCCCTCTACAGGGAGAACTATGGCTACACCTTC. Protein product: CASSALYRENYGYTF.

The chain recombines TRBV18 with TRBJ2-5, with D unclear. V was trimmed by 3 bases and J by 3 bases, leaving 5 bases between them. The germline V gene has CDR1 KGHSH and CDR2 LQKENI. The CDR3 contains 12 residues. CDR3 loop: CASSPSEETQYF. The CDR3 DNA is TGTGCCAGCTCACCGTCGGAAGAGACCCAGTACTTC.

This clone was recorded only once. The CDR3 DNA reads as TGTGCCAGCAGTGCAGACCAGGGGTACACTGAAGCTTTCTTT. It codes for CASSADQGYTEAFF. The J gene is TRBJ1-1, the V gene TRBV6-1, with D perhaps matching TRBD1 (6 bases). This CDR3 comprises 14 residues. Germline V lookup: CDR1 MNHNS, CDR2 SASEGT. V was cut by 4 bases and J by 3 bases, with 12 bases left in between.

The chain combines TRBV5-4 with TRBJ1-2, with D perhaps matching TRBD1 (5 bases). Germline values: CDR1 SGHNT, CDR2 YYREEE (reference sequence). With 0 bases removed from V and 3 bases from J, the gap between germline ends came to 12 bases. CDR3 length: 15 residues. Written as DNA, the CDR3 is TGTGCCAGCAGCTTGGGCATGGGGCAGGACTATGGCTACACCTTC. It codes for CASSLGMGQDYGYTF.

The rearrangement uses TRBV5-1 and TRBJ1-1; D might be TRBD1 (6 bases). Germline V lookup: CDR1 SGHRS, CDR2 YFSETQ. This CDR3 comprises 13 residues. The V end was cut by 0 bases, the J end by 10 bases, with 13 bases between. This CDR3 reads CASSLGDIRGAFF. CDR3 coding DNA: TGCGCCAGCAGCTTGGGGGACATACGGGGAGCTTTCTTT.

The rearrangement uses TRBV19 and TRBJ1-2, with a weak D call TRBD1 (5 bases). V was cut by 1 base and J by 4 bases, with 13 bases left in between. CDR3 length: 15 amino acids. CDR1 and CDR2 (germline): LNHDA, SQIVND (reference sequence). The CDR3 region has the DNA TGTGCCAGTAGTATAGGCCCGAGGGGAGGCTATGGCTACACCTTC. Its translation is CASSIGPRGGYGYTF.

The genes are TRBV27 and TRBJ2-3; 14 nucleotides agree with TRBD2. This CDR3 contains 16 residues. Germline trimming cut 3 bases from V and 5 bases from J; bases unmatched to any gene: 4. Germline V gene data show CDR1 as MNHEY and CDR2 as SMNVEV (reference sequence). DNA for the CDR3: TGTGCCAGCAGTTTCGGGACTAGCGGGAGAGAAGATACGCAGTATTTT. This encodes CASSFGTSGREDTQYF.

The chain couples TRBV30 to TRBJ2-7, with 7 bases fitting TRBD2. The CDR3 covers 17 residues. Germline values: CDR1 GTSNPN, CDR2 SVGIG (reference sequence). With 3 bases clipped from V and 6 bases from J, the junction kept 20 bases outside the gene matches. CDR3 region: CAWRRTGGWILESEQYF. The CDR3 DNA sequence: TGTGCCTGGAGACGAACGGGAGGCTGGATCCTGGAGAGCGAGCAGTACTTC.

This chain links TRBV6-1 with TRBJ2-6, with D possibly matching TRBD2 (5 bases). CDR1 and CDR2 (germline): MNHNS, SASEGT. V lost 0 bases, J lost 0 bases, and 15 bases lay in between. The CDR3 has 19 residues. Here the CDR3 reads CASSEARGGYLSGANVLTF. The CDR3 DNA sequence: TGTGCCAGCAGTGAAGCGCGCGGAGGATACCTCTCTGGGGCCAACGTCCTGACTTTC.

The rearrangement uses TRBV7-8 and TRBJ1-6, with 7 nucleotides matching TRBD1. Germline CDR1 is SGHVS and CDR2 is FQNEAQ. V lost 6 bases and J lost 7; bases outside the gene matches: 12. The CDR3 length is 16 residues. Here the CDR3 reads CASRERDRAVNSPLHF. In DNA form, the CDR3 reads TGTGCCAGCAGAGAAAGAGACAGGGCAGTGAATTCACCCCTCCACTTT. The whole variable domain, filled in from reference TRBV7-8 and TRBJ1-6, reads GAGVSQSPRYKVAKRGQDVALRCDPISGHVSLFWYQQALGQGPEFLTYFQNEAQLDKSGLPSDRFFAERPEGSVSTLKIQRTQQEDSAVYLCASRERDRAVNSPLHFGNGTRLTVT.

The rearrangement joins TRBV28 to TRBJ1-1; unclear D gene. CDR3 length: 10 amino acids. V was shortened by 3 bases and J by 12 bases, with 8 bases between the two germline ends. Germline values: CDR1 MDHEN, CDR2 SYDVKM. In DNA, the CDR3 is TGTGCCAGCAGTTTGGGCAAATCTTTCTTT. It is translated as CASSLGKSFF. Variable domain in full (rest from reference TRBV28 and TRBJ1-1): DVKVTQSSRYLVKRTGEKVFLECVQDMDHENMFWYRQDPGLGLRLIYFSYDVKMKEKGDIPEGYSVSREKKERFSLILESASTNQTSMYLCASSLGKSFFGQGTRLTVV.

The gene calls are TRBV5-1 and TRBJ2-1, with a possible D match to TRBD2 (6 bases). Germline V lookup: CDR1 SGHRS, CDR2 YFSETQ. There are 13 residues in the CDR3. V lost 3 bases and J lost 4, with 8 bases in between. CDR3 DNA sequence: TGCGCCAGCAGCTCGGGACTTTACAATGAGCAGTTCTTC. It codes for CASSSGLYNEQFF.